This T cell receptor (beta chain) was sequenced for a study of T cell clonotyping in hematopoietic cell transplantation. Study-level findings and limits: After transplant, recipient diversity fell while pathologically expanded clonotypes grew through day 180. At the given depth, recipient repertoires were over 95% de novo clonotypes. Graft donor and pretransplant recipient Inverse Simpson Index values predicted broader posttransplant TCR diversity. Without cell sorting, CD4 versus CD8 contributions remain unresolved.

Comment on this clone: What it binds is unknown.

The CDR3 totals 14 residues. The V gene lost 1 base and the J gene lost 3 bases, with 10 bases spanning the gap. Germline CDR1 reads LNHDA; CDR2 reads SQIVND (reference sequence). Repertoires were generated with immunoSEQ multiplex PCR, while TCRdb's copy carries only in-frame clones and drops some. The sample lists roughly 16,000 clones, approximately 85% occurring once. The clonotype comes from a middle-aged woman in good health. Some clones in this sample may be carry-over from other donors' samples. Specimen: peripheral blood mononuclear cells. The J gene is TRBJ2-7, the V gene TRBV19; D is possibly TRBD1 or TRBD2 (6 bases each). In nucleotides, the CDR3 is TGTGCCAGTAGTATAGGAGGGGGGAACTACGAGCAGTACTTC. Its translation: CASSIGGGNYEQYF.